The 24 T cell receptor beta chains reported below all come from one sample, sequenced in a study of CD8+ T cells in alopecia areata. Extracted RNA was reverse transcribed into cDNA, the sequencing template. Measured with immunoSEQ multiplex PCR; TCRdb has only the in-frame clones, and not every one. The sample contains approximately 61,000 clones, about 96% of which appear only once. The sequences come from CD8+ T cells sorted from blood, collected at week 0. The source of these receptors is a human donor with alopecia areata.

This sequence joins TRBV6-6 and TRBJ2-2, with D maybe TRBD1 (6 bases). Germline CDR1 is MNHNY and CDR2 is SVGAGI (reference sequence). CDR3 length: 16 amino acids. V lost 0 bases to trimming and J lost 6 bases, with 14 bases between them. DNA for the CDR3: TGTGCCAGCAGTTACTCCAAACCTGGGGGCGCCGGGGAGCTGTTTTTT. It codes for CASSYSKPGGAGELFF.

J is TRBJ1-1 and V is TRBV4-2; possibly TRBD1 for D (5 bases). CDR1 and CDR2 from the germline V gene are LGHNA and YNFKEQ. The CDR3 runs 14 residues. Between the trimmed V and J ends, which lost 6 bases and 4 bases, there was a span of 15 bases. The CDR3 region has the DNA TGTGCCAGCAGTCACGGGACTGGGATCACTGAAGCTTTCTTT. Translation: CASSHGTGITEAFF.

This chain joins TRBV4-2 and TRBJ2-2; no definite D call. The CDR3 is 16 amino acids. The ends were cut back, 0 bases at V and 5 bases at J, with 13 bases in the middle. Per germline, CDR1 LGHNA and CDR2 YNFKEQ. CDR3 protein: CASSQDVGMGTGELFF. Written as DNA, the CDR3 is TGTGCCAGCAGCCAAGACGTCGGTATGGGAACCGGGGAGCTGTTTTTT.

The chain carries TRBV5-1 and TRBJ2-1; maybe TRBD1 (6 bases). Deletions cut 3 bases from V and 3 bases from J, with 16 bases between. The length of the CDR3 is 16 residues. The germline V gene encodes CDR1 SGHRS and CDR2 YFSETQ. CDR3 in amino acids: CASSSEQGPYYNEQFF. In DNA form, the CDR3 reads TGCGCCAGCAGCTCTGAACAGGGCCCCTACTACAATGAGCAGTTCTTC.

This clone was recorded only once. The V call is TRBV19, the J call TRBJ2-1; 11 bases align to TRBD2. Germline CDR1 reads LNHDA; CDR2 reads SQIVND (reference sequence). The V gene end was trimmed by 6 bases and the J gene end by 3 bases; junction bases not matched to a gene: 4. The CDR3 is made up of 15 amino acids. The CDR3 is CASSQTSGGYNEQFF. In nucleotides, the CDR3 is TGTGCCAGTAGCCAAACTAGCGGGGGCTACAATGAGCAGTTCTTC.

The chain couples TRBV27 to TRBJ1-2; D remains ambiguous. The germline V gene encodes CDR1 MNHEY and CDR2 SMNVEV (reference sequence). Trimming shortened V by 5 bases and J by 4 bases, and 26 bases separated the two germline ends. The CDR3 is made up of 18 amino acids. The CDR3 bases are TGTGCCAGCAGTCTCAACCAAGGAAGGGTAAATGGCCCCTATGGCTACACCTTC. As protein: CASSLNQGRVNGPYGYTF.

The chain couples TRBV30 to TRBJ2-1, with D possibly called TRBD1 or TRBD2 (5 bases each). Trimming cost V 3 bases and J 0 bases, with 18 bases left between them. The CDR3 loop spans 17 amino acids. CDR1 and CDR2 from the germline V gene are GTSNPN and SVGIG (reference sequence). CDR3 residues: CAWSPHTGQHSYNEQFF. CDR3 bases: TGTGCCTGGAGCCCCCACACGGGGCAGCACTCCTACAATGAGCAGTTCTTC.

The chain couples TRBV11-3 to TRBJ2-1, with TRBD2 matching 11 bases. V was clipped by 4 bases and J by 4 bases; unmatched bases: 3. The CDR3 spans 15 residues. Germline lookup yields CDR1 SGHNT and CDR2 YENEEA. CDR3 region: CASSSLAGGYNEQFF. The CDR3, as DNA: TGTGCCAGCAGCTCCTTAGCGGGGGGGTACAATGAGCAGTTCTTC.

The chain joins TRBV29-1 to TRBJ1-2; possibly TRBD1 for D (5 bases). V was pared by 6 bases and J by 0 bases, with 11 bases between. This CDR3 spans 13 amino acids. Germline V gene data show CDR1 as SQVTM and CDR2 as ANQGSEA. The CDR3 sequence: CSVRDGTNYGYTF. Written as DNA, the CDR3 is TGCAGCGTCCGGGACGGGACTAACTATGGCTACACCTTC.

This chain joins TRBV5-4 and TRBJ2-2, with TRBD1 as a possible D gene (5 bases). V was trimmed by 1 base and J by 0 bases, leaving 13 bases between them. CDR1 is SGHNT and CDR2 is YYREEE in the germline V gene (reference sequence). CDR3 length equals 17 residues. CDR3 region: CASSLTGNTANTGELFF. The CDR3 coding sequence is TGTGCCAGCAGCTTGACAGGAAATACCGCGAACACCGGGGAGCTGTTTTTT.

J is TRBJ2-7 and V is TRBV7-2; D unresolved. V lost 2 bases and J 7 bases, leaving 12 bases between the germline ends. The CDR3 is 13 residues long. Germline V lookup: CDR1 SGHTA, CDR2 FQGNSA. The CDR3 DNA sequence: TGTGCCAGCAGCTTATCGGATTCGTGGGAGCAGTACTTC. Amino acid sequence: CASSLSDSWEQYF.

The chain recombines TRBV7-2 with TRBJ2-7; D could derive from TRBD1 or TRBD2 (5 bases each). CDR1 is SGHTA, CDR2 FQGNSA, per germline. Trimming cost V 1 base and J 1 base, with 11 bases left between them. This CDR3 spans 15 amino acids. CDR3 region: CASSLVLGESYEQYF. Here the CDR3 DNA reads TGTGCCAGCAGCTTAGTTTTAGGGGAGTCCTACGAGCAGTACTTC.

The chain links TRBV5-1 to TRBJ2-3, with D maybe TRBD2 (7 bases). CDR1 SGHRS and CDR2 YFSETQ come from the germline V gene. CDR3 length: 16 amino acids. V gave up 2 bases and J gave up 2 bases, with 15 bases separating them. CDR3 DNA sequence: TGCGCCAGCAGCTTTCAGGGGAGGGCACCCACAGATACGCAGTATTTT. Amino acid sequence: CASSFQGRAPTDTQYF. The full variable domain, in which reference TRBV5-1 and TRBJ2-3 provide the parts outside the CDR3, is KAGVTQTPRYLIKTRGQQVTLSCSPISGHRSVSWYQQTPGQGLQFLFEYFSETQRNKGNFPGRFSGRQFSNSRSEMNVSTLELGDSALYLCASSFQGRAPTDTQYFGPGTRLTVL.

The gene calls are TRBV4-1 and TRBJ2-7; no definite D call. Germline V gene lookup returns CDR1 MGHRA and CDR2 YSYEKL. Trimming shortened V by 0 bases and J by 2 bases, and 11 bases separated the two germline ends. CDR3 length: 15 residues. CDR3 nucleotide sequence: TGCGCCAGCAGCCAAGATGGGCCTGAGCCCTACGAGCAGTACTTC. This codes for CASSQDGPEPYEQYF.

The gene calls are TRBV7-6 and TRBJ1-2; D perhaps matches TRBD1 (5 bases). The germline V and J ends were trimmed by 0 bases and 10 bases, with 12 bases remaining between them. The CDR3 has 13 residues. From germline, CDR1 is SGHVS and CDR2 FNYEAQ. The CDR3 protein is CASSLAGRRNYTF. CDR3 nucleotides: TGTGCCAGCAGCTTAGCGGGACGGAGGAACTACACCTTC.

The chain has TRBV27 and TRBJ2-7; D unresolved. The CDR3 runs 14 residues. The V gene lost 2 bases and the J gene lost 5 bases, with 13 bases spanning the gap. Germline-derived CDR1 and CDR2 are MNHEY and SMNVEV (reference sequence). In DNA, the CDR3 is TGTGCCAGCAGTTTAACCCCCTCCGGTGACGAGCAGTACTTC. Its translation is CASSLTPSGDEQYF.

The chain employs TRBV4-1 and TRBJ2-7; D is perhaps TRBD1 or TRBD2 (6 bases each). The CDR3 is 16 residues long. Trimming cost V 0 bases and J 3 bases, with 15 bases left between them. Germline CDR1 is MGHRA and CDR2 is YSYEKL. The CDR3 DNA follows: TGCGCCAGCAGCCAAGAATTGAGGGGGGAGAACTACGAGCAGTACTTC. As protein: CASSQELRGENYEQYF.

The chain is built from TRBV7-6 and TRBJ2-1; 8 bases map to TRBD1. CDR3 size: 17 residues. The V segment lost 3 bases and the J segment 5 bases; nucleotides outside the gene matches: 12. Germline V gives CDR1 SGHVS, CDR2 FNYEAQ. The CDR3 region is CASSFPDREDGHNEQFF. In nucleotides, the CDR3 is TGTGCCAGCAGCTTCCCGGACAGGGAGGATGGCCACAATGAGCAGTTCTTC.

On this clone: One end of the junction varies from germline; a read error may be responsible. Here the CDR3 reads CASSLLTGINTGELFF. CDR3 in DNA: TGTGCTAGCAGCTTGTTGACAGGGATCAACACCGGGGAGCTGTTTTTT. The V call is TRBV7-7, the J call TRBJ2-2; 7 nucleotides align to TRBD1. Germline V CDR1 and CDR2: SSHAT, FNYEAQ (reference sequence). This CDR3 has 16 amino acids.

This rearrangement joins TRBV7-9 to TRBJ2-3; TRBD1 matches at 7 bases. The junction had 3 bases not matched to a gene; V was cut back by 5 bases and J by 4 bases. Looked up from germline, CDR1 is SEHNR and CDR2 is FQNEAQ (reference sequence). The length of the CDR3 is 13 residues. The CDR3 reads CASSAGQADTQYF. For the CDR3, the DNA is TGTGCCAGCAGCGCCGGACAGGCAGATACGCAGTATTTT. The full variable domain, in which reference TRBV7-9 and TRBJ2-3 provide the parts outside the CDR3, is DTGVSQNPRHKITKRGQNVTFRCDPISEHNRLYWYRQTLGQGPEFLTYFQNEAQLEKSRLLSDRFSAERPKGSFSTLEIQRTEQGDSAMYLCASSAGQADTQYFGPGTRLTVL.

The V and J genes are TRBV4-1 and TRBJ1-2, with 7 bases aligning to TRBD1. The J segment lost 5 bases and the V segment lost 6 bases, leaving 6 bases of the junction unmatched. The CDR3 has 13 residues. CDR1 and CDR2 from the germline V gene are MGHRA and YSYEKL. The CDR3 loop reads CASSPGTAYGYTF. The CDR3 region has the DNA TGCGCCAGCAGTCCTGGGACAGCATATGGCTACACCTTC.

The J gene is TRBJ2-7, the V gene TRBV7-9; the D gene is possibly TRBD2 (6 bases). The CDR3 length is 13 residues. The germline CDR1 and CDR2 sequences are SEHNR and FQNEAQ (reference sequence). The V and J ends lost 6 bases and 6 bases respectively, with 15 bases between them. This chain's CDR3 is CASSSGGLVEQYF. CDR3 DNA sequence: TGTGCCAGCAGTTCAGGAGGGTTGGTCGAGCAGTACTTC.

The DNA of the CDR3 is TGTGCCAGCAGCTTGAGTAGGAGGGGGGCAGAGACCCAGTACTTC. Translated: CASSLSRRGAETQYF. The chain has TRBV5-6 and TRBJ2-5; the D call may be TRBD1 or TRBD2 (6 bases each). The CDR3 sequence is 15 residues long. CDR1 is SGHDT and CDR2 is YYEEEE in the germline V gene. V lost 1 base, J lost 4 bases, and 14 bases lay in between.

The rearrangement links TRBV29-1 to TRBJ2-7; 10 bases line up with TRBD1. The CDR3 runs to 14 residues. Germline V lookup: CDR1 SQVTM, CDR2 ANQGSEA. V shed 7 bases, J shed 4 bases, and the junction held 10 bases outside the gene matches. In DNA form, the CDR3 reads TGCAGCGCATCCGGGACAGGGGTCCGATACGAGCAGTACTTC. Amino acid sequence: CSASGTGVRYEQYF.